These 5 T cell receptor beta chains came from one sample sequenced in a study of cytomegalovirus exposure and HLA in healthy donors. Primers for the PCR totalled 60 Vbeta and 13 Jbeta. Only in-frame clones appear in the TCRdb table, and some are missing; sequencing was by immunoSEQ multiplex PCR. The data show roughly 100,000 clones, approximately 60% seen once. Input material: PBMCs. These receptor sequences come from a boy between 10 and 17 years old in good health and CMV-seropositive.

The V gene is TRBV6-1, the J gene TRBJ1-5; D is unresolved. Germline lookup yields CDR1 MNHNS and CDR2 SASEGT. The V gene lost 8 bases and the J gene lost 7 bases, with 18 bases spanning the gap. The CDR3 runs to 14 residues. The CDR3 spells CASGLVRSEQPQHF. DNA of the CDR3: TGTGCCAGCGGGTTGGTGAGATCGGAGCAGCCCCAGCATTTT.

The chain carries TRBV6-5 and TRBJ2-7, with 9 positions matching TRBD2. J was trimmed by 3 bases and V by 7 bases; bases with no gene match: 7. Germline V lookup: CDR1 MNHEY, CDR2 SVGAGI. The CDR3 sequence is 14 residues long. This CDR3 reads CASTQTSGLYEQYF. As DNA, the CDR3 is TGTGCCAGCACCCAGACTAGCGGACTCTACGAGCAGTACTTC.

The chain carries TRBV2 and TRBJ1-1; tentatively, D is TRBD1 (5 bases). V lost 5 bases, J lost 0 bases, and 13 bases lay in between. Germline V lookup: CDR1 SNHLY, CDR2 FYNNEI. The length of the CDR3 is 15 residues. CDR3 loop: CASSTPTAMNTEAFF. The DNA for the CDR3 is TGTGCCAGCAGTACCCCGACAGCCATGAACACTGAAGCTTTCTTT. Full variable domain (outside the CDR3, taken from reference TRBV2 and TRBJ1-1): EPEVTQTPSHQVTQMGQEVILRCVPISNHLYFYWYRQILGQKVEFLVSFYNNEISEKSEIFDDQFSVERPDGSNFTLKIRSTKLEDSAMYFCASSTPTAMNTEAFFGQGTRLTVV.

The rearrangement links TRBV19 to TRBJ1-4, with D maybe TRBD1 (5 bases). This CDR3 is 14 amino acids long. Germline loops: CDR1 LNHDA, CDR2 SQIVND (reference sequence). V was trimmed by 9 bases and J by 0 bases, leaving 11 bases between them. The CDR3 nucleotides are TGTGCCAGCAGGGAGGGGACAACTAATGAAAAACTGTTTTTT. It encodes CASREGTTNEKLFF.

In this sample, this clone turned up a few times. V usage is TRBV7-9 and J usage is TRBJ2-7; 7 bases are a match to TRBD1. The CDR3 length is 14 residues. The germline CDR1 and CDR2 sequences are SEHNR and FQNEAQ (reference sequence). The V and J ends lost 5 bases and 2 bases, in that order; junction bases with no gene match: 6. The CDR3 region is CASSDPGQTYEQYF. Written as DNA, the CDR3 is TGTGCCAGCAGCGATCCGGGACAGACCTACGAGCAGTACTTC.